A single sample is the source of the 5 T cell receptor beta chains below, sequenced in a study of T cells after yellow fever vaccination. TCRdb called the 5' RACE reads again in MiXCR, with one record for every CDR3 protein. The sample contains 150,000 to 200,000 distinct CDR3 sequences, approximately 10% of which appear only once. Sequencing was performed on CD8+ T cells sorted from PBMCs, taken 45 days after the yellow fever booster vaccination. These receptors were taken from a man aged 18 to 30 who received the YFV17D yellow fever vaccine.

This clonotype occurred a few times. The chain recombines TRBV20-1 with TRBJ1-5; a weak D match, TRBD1 (5 bases). The germline V and J ends were trimmed by 1 base and 5 bases, with 12 bases remaining between them. Germline CDR1 reads DFQATT; CDR2 reads SNEGSKA (reference sequence). The CDR3 consists of 14 residues. The CDR3 region has the DNA TGCAGTGCTAGAGGAACAGGTCCCGATCAGCCCCAGCATTTT. Its protein product is CSARGTGPDQPQHF.

This chain uses TRBV27 with TRBJ1-1, with a tentative D call TRBD1 (5 bases). Germline CDR1 is MNHEY and CDR2 is SMNVEV (reference sequence). V lost 7 bases, J lost 4 bases, and 19 bases lay in between. The length of the CDR3 is 15 residues. CDR3 protein: CASTRIEGRSTEAFF. In nucleotides, the CDR3 is TGTGCCAGCACCCGGATCGAGGGGAGGAGCACTGAAGCTTTCTTT.

The sample holds a few counts of this clonotype. The V gene is TRBV4-2, the J gene TRBJ2-1, with D maybe TRBD1 (6 bases). The CDR3 is 20 amino acids. Germline V lookup: CDR1 LGHNA, CDR2 YNFKEQ. V lost 0 bases and J lost 5, with 26 bases in between. CDR3 nucleotide sequence: TGTGCCAGCAGCCAAGACCGAGGACAGACAAACGAGAATGGACACAATGAGCAGTTCTTC. Translation: CASSQDRGQTNENGHNEQFF.

The gene calls are TRBV19 and TRBJ2-6, with D maybe TRBD2 (5 bases). CDR1 and CDR2 from the germline V gene are LNHDA and SQIVND (reference sequence). V was pared by 6 bases and J by 4 bases, with 16 bases between. There are 16 residues in the CDR3. CDR3 coding DNA: TGTGCCAGTAGCATCGCAGGAGGCGAAGGGGCCAACGTCCTGACTTTC. Residues: CASSIAGGEGANVLTF.

This clonotype was counted a few times. The chain has TRBV7-9 and TRBJ2-7; no clear D. The CDR3 sequence is 12 residues long. V lost 5 bases and J 7 bases, leaving 12 bases between the germline ends. Germline CDR1 SEHNR, CDR2 FQNEAQ (reference sequence). The CDR3 sequence: CASSLSRVEQYF. CDR3 in DNA: TGTGCCAGCAGCCTTAGCCGGGTTGAGCAGTACTTC.